These 28 T cell receptor beta chains were all obtained from the same sample, sequenced in a study of cytomegalovirus exposure and HLA in healthy donors. PCR employed 60 Vbeta and 13 Jbeta primers. Method: immunoSEQ multiplex PCR; TCRdb's copy keeps in-frame clones and lacks some. The table lists 180,000 or so clones, around 78% of them singletons. The source material was PBMCs. The source of these receptors is a female donor in good health and CMV-seronegative.

The chain links TRBV29-1 to TRBJ2-2, with a possible D match to TRBD1 (7 bases). CDR1 is SQVTM and CDR2 is ANQGSEA in the germline V gene. The CDR3 runs 14 residues. V was trimmed by 6 bases and J by 4 bases, leaving 15 bases between them. The CDR3: CSVLSQGGTGELFF. For the CDR3, the DNA is TGCAGCGTCTTAAGCCAGGGGGGCACCGGGGAGCTGTTTTTT.

This clone has a single count. At one boundary the junction diverges from the germline segment, which might be a read error. V usage is TRBV2 and J usage is TRBJ1-2; D gene unclear. The germline V gene has CDR1 SNHLY and CDR2 FYNNEI. The CDR3 length is 11 residues. CDR3 DNA: TGTGCCAGCACTGAAGGTCAGGGCTACACCTTC. Protein sequence: CASTEGQGYTF. Full variable domain (outside the CDR3, taken from reference TRBV2 and TRBJ1-2): EPEVTQTPSHQVTQMGQEVILRCVPISNHLYFYWYRQILGQKVEFLVSFYNNEISEKSEIFDDQFSVERPDGSNFTLKIRSTKLEDSAMYFCASTEGQGYTFGSGTRLTVV.

The V and J genes are TRBV30 and TRBJ1-1; 8 nucleotides align to TRBD1. The CDR3 contains 14 residues. V shed 8 bases, J shed 5 bases, and the junction held 13 bases outside the gene matches. The germline V gene has CDR1 GTSNPN and CDR2 SVGIG (reference sequence). This CDR3 is CARRSSGTGTEAFF. The CDR3, as DNA: TGTGCCCGGCGCTCGTCAGGGACAGGAACTGAAGCTTTCTTT.

The chain links TRBV7-2 to TRBJ2-7, with 7 bases lining up with TRBD1. Germline CDR1 and CDR2: SGHTA and FQGNSA. The CDR3 runs 13 residues. V was pared by 6 bases and J by 3 bases, with 5 bases of the junction left unmatched. In DNA, the CDR3 is TGTGCCAGCAGTTTCGGACAGGTCTACGAGCAGTACTTC. This translates into CASSFGQVYEQYF.

In this sample, this clone turned up a few times. V gene TRBV7-2 combines with J gene TRBJ2-2, with D possibly being TRBD1 (5 bases). Per the germline V gene, CDR1 is SGHTA and CDR2 is FQGNSA. This CDR3 is 14 amino acids long. Trimming took 6 bases from V and 6 from J, leaving 14 bases between them. This chain's CDR3 is CASRVTRGPGELFF. DNA of the CDR3: TGTGCCAGCAGAGTTACAAGGGGTCCCGGGGAGCTGTTTTTT.

The chain combines TRBV6-1 with TRBJ1-1, with 7 bases that match TRBD1. CDR1 MNHNS and CDR2 SASEGT come from the germline V gene. The V gene end was trimmed by 6 bases and the J gene end by 1 base; junction bases not matched to a gene: 5. This CDR3 region has 14 residues. CDR3 in DNA: TGTGCCAGCAGGACGACAGGGAGGAACACTGAAGCTTTCTTT. Its translation is CASRTTGRNTEAFF.

CDR3 residues: CASSAGQGGLFF. The CDR3 DNA is TGTGCCAGCAGTGCTGGACAGGGTGGGCTGTTTTTT. This rearrangement joins TRBV2 to TRBJ1-4; 8 bases map to TRBD1. The CDR3 covers 12 residues. Looked up from germline, CDR1 is SNHLY and CDR2 is FYNNEI. V lost 4 bases and J lost 14; bases outside the gene matches: 6. Based on the CDR3 plus reference TRBV2 and TRBJ1-4, the full variable domain is EPEVTQTPSHQVTQMGQEVILRCVPISNHLYFYWYRQILGQKVEFLVSFYNNEISEKSEIFDDQFSVERPDGSNFTLKIRSTKLEDSAMYFCASSAGQGGLFFGSGTQLSVL.

The chain recombines TRBV7-9 with TRBJ1-1; TRBD1 is a possible D gene (6 bases). Trimming left V 4 bases short and J 0 bases short, with 15 bases between. Germline CDR1 SEHNR, CDR2 FQNEAQ (reference sequence). The CDR3 length is 16 residues. The CDR3 sequence is CASSYRGGLLNTEAFF. In DNA, the CDR3 is TGTGCCAGCAGCTACCGCGGGGGGCTTTTGAACACTGAAGCTTTCTTT.

The J gene is TRBJ2-1, the V gene TRBV6-5; 9 positions match TRBD2. This CDR3 region has 14 residues. Germline V gives CDR1 MNHEY, CDR2 SVGAGI. Trimming took 8 bases from V and 7 from J; bases not matched to a gene: 9. The CDR3, as DNA: TGTGCCAGCCTGTTAACAAGCGGGGGGAATGAGCAGTTCTTC. Protein: CASLLTSGGNEQFF.

This rearrangement joins TRBV6-5 to TRBJ2-7; TRBD1 might be the D (6 bases). V was clipped by 5 bases and J by 4 bases, with 12 bases between them. This CDR3 has 13 residues. Germline V gene data show CDR1 as MNHEY and CDR2 as SVGAGI. CDR3 sequence reads: CASSPGTTYEQYF. The DNA of the CDR3 is TGTGCCAGCAGTCCAGGGACAACGTACGAGCAGTACTTC.

This chain links TRBV19 with TRBJ1-1; TRBD1 agrees at 10 bases. The junction had 5 bases not matched to a gene; V was cut back by 6 bases and J by 1 base. The CDR3 is 15 residues long. Germline values: CDR1 LNHDA, CDR2 SQIVND (reference sequence). CDR3 in amino acids: CASRTGGAWNTEAFF. DNA of the CDR3: TGTGCCAGTAGGACAGGGGGCGCGTGGAACACTGAAGCTTTCTTT.

The chain carries TRBV9 and TRBJ2-5; tentative D call: TRBD1 (5 bases). Germline V CDR1 and CDR2: SGDLS, YYNGEE. With 0 bases removed from V and 5 bases from J, the gap between germline ends came to 14 bases. There are 15 residues in the CDR3. CDR3 protein: CASSVVQGAGETQYF. As DNA, the CDR3 is TGTGCCAGCAGCGTAGTTCAAGGGGCTGGGGAGACCCAGTACTTC. The complete variable domain, with remaining parts taken from reference TRBV9 and TRBJ2-5, reads DSGVTQTPKHLITATGQRVTLRCSPRSGDLSVYWYQQSLDQGLQFLIQYYNGEERAKGNILERFSAQQFPDLHSELNLSSLELGDSALYFCASSVVQGAGETQYFGPGTRLLVL.

This chain joins TRBV15 and TRBJ2-1, with D possibly matching TRBD2 (5 bases). The CDR3 extends over 15 amino acids. Germline values: CDR1 LNHNV, CDR2 YYDKDF (reference sequence). The ends were cut back, 0 bases at V and 2 bases at J, with 8 bases in the middle. CDR3 residues: CATSREAGAYNEQFF. Written as DNA, the CDR3 is TGTGCCACCAGCAGAGAAGCCGGGGCCTACAATGAGCAGTTCTTC.

V gene TRBV11-2 combines with J gene TRBJ2-1; D may be TRBD1 (5 bases). Germline V lookup: CDR1 SGHAT, CDR2 FQNNGV. V was pared by 5 bases and J by 6 bases, with 8 bases between. This CDR3 is built from 12 residues. This CDR3 reads CASSRDSNEQFF. Here the CDR3 DNA reads TGTGCCAGCAGCCGTGACAGCAATGAGCAGTTCTTC.

V and J are TRBV15 and TRBJ2-1; perhaps TRBD2 as D (5 bases). This CDR3 spans 16 amino acids. V gave up 3 bases and J gave up 7 bases, with 19 bases separating them. Germline V CDR1 and CDR2: LNHNV, YYDKDF (reference sequence). For the CDR3, the DNA is TGTGCCACCAGCAGCGAGACTCCCCCGGGAAGGAATGAGCAGTTCTTC. Amino acids: CATSSETPPGRNEQFF.

The rearrangement links TRBV7-2 to TRBJ2-1; D unclear. Trimming left V 1 base short and J 8 bases short, with 12 bases between. Germline CDR1 and CDR2: SGHTA and FQGNSA. This CDR3 spans 14 amino acids. Here the CDR3 DNA reads TGTGCCAGCAGCTTAGGGTGGGTGAGGCATGAGCAGTTCTTC. This encodes CASSLGWVRHEQFF.

The chain joins TRBV7-2 to TRBJ1-5; D call uncertain. V shed 1 base and J shed 4 bases, with 14 bases lying between them. The CDR3 sequence is 16 residues long. Germline lookup yields CDR1 SGHTA and CDR2 FQGNSA. In DNA form, the CDR3 reads TGTGCCAGCAGCTTAGGATTCCAGGCGGGGAATCAGCCCCAGCATTTT. Translated: CASSLGFQAGNQPQHF. Together with reference TRBV7-2 and TRBJ1-5, the CDR3 gives the full variable domain: GAGVSQSPSNKVTEKGKDVELRCDPISGHTALYWYRQSLGQGLEFLIYFQGNSAPDKSGLPSDRFSAERTGGSVSTLTIQRTQQEDSAVYLCASSLGFQAGNQPQHFGDGTRLSIL.

V usage is TRBV7-3 and J usage is TRBJ2-3, with TRBD2 identical over 8 bases. Looked up from germline, CDR1 is SGHTA and CDR2 is FQGTGA. V lost 5 bases and J lost 3; bases outside the gene matches: 16. This CDR3 contains 18 residues. The CDR3 protein is CASSAHEGGTRRTDTQYF. As DNA, the CDR3 is TGTGCCAGCAGCGCACACGAGGGAGGGACTAGGCGGACAGATACGCAGTATTTT.

This clone was seen just once. The chain recombines TRBV19 with TRBJ1-2, with 7 bases that match TRBD1. Trimming at V came to 8 bases and at J to 8 bases, leaving 11 bases not matched to a gene. CDR3 length: 13 residues. Germline V CDR1 and CDR2: LNHDA, SQIVND (reference sequence). The CDR3 sequence is CASYQQGPWGYTF. Here the CDR3 DNA reads TGTGCCAGTTACCAACAGGGGCCTTGGGGCTACACCTTC.

V and J are TRBV6-6 and TRBJ1-1; D remains ambiguous. CDR1 MNHNY and CDR2 SVGAGI come from the germline V gene (reference sequence). The CDR3 loop spans 15 amino acids. The germline V and J ends were trimmed by 6 bases and 0 bases, with 14 bases remaining between them. The CDR3 bases are TGTGCCAGCAGACAGAGTGGGAGCTTGAACACTGAAGCTTTCTTT. Its translation is CASRQSGSLNTEAFF.

This clone was counted between two and nine times. The chain joins TRBV2 to TRBJ1-5; TRBD1 might be the D (5 bases). This CDR3 region has 15 residues. V gave up 6 bases and J gave up 0 bases, with 12 bases separating them. Germline values: CDR1 SNHLY, CDR2 FYNNEI. The CDR3 DNA reads TGTGCCAGCAGGCAAACAGGTTATAGCAATCAGCCCCAGCATTTT. Protein sequence: CASRQTGYSNQPQHF.

The J gene is TRBJ1-4, the V gene TRBV18; 8 bases match TRBD1. This CDR3 has 15 amino acids. Germline V CDR1 and CDR2: KGHSH, LQKENI. J was trimmed by 3 bases and V by 2 bases; bases with no gene match: 2. The CDR3 loop reads CASSPRTGSNEKLFF. CDR3 sequence (DNA): TGTGCCAGCTCACCAAGGACAGGGTCTAATGAAAAACTGTTTTTT.

The CDR3 spells CASSGGGGKNTEAFF. For the CDR3, the DNA is TGTGCCAGCAGCGGGGGGGGCGGAAAGAACACTGAAGCTTTCTTT. V usage is TRBV9 and J usage is TRBJ1-1, with D maybe TRBD1 (6 bases). The germline V and J ends were trimmed by 3 bases and 1 base, with 13 bases remaining between them. Germline CDR1 SGDLS, CDR2 YYNGEE. The length of the CDR3 is 15 residues.

CDR3 coding DNA: TGTGCCAGCAGCACAGTGAGCGGGACCGAGCAGTACTTC. Translation: CASSTVSGTEQYF. This sequence joins TRBV7-6 and TRBJ2-7; the match to TRBD2 covers 7 bases. Germline CDR1 SGHVS, CDR2 FNYEAQ. The CDR3 contains 13 residues. J was trimmed by 6 bases and V by 5 bases; bases with no gene match: 7.

The CDR3 region is CASSQEPGGDYEQYF. CDR3 coding DNA: TGTGCCAGCAGCCAAGAGCCGGGGGGTGACTACGAGCAGTACTTC. The V gene is TRBV4-2, the J gene TRBJ2-7, with 7 nucleotides matching TRBD2. This CDR3 has 15 residues. Germline CDR1 is LGHNA and CDR2 is YNFKEQ. Trimming removed 0 bases from V and 3 bases from J; junction bases left unmatched: 5.

The CDR3 DNA follows: TGTGCCAGCAGCCCTAGCGCCGGGAACACCGGGGAGCTGTTTTTT. It translates to CASSPSAGNTGELFF. V and J are TRBV2 and TRBJ2-2; weak D call: TRBD2 (6 bases). V was shortened by 6 bases and J by 1 base, with 12 bases between the two germline ends. Looked up from germline, CDR1 is SNHLY and CDR2 is FYNNEI. The CDR3 loop spans 15 amino acids. Supplemented by reference TRBV2 and TRBJ2-2, the full variable domain reads EPEVTQTPSHQVTQMGQEVILRCVPISNHLYFYWYRQILGQKVEFLVSFYNNEISEKSEIFDDQFSVERPDGSNFTLKIRSTKLEDSAMYFCASSPSAGNTGELFFGEGSRLTVL.

The chain is built from TRBV10-3 and TRBJ2-1, with 8 bases matching TRBD2. Germline assignment: CDR1 ENHRY and CDR2 SYGVKD. V lost 2 bases and J lost 3; bases outside the gene matches: 3. This CDR3 spans 15 amino acids. The CDR3 reads CAISEVSGDYNEQFF. The CDR3 coding sequence is TGTGCCATCAGTGAGGTTAGCGGGGACTACAATGAGCAGTTCTTC.

This clone showed up just a few times. The chain recombines TRBV18 with TRBJ1-3; D may be TRBD1 (6 bases). CDR1 is KGHSH and CDR2 is LQKENI in the germline V gene. The CDR3 length is 17 residues. V lost 6 bases, J lost 0 bases, and 18 bases lay in between. The CDR3: CASSVRTAASSGNTIYF. As DNA, the CDR3 is TGTGCCAGCTCGGTACGGACAGCCGCGAGCTCTGGAAACACCATATATTTT. Looking up the rest from reference TRBV18 and TRBJ1-3 gives the full variable domain: NAGVMQNPRHLVRRRGQEARLRCSPMKGHSHVYWYRQLPEEGLKFMVYLQKENIIDESGMPKERFSAEFPKEGPSILRIQQVVRGDSAAYFCASSVRTAASSGNTIYFGEGSWLTVV.